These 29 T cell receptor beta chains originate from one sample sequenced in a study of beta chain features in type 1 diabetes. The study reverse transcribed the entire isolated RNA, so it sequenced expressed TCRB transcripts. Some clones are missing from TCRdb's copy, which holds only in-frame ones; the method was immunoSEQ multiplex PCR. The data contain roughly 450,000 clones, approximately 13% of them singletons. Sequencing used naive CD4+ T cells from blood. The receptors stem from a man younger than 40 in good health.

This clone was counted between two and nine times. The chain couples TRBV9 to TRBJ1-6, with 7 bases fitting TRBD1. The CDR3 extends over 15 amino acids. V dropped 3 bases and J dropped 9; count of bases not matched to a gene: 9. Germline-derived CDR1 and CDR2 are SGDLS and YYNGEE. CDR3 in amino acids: CASSAATGDGSPLHF. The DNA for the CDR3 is TGTGCCAGCAGCGCCGCAACAGGGGATGGTTCACCCCTCCACTTT.

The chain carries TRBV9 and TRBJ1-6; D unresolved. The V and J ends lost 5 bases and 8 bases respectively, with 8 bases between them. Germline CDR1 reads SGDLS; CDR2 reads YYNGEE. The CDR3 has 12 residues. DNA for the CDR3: TGTGCCAGCAGTCAAGCGGATTCACCCCTCCACTTT. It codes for CASSQADSPLHF.

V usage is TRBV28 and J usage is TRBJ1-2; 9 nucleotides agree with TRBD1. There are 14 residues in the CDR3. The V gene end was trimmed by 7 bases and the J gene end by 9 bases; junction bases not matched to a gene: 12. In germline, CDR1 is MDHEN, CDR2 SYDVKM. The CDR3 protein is CASTPTPGQGSYTF. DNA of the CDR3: TGTGCCAGCACTCCTACCCCGGGACAGGGTAGCTACACCTTC.

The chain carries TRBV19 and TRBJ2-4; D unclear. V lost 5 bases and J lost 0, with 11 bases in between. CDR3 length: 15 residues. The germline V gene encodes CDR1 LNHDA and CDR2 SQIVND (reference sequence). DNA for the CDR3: TGTGCCAGTAGTGCTTCCGGGTTAGCCAAAAACATTCAGTACTTC. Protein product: CASSASGLAKNIQYF.

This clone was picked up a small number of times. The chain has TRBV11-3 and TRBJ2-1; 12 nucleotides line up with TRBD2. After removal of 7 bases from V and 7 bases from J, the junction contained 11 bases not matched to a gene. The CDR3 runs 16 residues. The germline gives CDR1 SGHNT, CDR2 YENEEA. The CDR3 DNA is TGTGCCAGCAAAACGCAAGGACTAGCGGGGAAGAATGAGCAGTTCTTC. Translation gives CASKTQGLAGKNEQFF.

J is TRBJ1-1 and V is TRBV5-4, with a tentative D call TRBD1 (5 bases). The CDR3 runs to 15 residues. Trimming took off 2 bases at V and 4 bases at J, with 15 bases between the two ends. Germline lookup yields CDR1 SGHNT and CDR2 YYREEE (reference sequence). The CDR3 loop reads CASSFGSGSGTEAFF. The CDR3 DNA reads TGTGCCAGCAGCTTTGGGTCAGGGTCGGGCACTGAAGCTTTCTTT.

The chain's CDR3 is CASSKSGVLRGTQYF. The CDR3 nucleotides are TGTGCCAGCAGCAAGTCCGGCGTATTGCGCGGGACGCAGTATTTT. The rearrangement joins TRBV11-2 to TRBJ2-3, with D possibly being TRBD2 (5 bases). Germline V gene sequence: CDR1 SGHAT, CDR2 FQNNGV. Trimming stripped 5 bases from V and 9 bases from J, with 21 bases between. The CDR3 has 15 residues.

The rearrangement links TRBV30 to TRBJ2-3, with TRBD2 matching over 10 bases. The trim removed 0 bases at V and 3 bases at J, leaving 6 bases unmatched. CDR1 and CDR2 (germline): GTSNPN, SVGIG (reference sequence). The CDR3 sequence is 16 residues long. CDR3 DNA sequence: TGTGCCTGGAGTGTAGGGCTAGCGGGAGTAACAGATACGCAGTATTTT. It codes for CAWSVGLAGVTDTQYF.

CDR3 protein: CASSPRGAGSTDTQYF. The CDR3 DNA reads as TGTGCCAGCAGCCCCAGGGGGGCGGGGAGCACAGATACGCAGTATTTT. The rearrangement links TRBV11-2 to TRBJ2-3; D may be TRBD1 (7 bases). Trimming cost V 5 bases and J 0 bases, with 15 bases left between them. Germline V gene sequence: CDR1 SGHAT, CDR2 FQNNGV. This CDR3 contains 16 residues.

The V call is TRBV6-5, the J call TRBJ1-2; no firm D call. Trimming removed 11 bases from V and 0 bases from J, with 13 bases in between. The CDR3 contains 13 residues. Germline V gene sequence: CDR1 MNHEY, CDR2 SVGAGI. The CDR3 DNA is TGTGCCGCGCGAAGGGTGGCTAACTATGGCTACACCTTC. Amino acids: CAARRVANYGYTF.

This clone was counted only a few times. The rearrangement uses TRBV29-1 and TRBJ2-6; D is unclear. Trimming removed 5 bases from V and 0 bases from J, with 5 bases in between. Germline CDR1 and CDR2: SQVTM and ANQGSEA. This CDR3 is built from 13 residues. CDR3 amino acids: CSVQISGANVLTF. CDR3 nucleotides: TGCAGCGTTCAGATCTCTGGGGCCAACGTCCTGACTTTC. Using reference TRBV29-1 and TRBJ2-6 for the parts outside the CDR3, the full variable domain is SAVISQKPSRDICQRGTSLTIQCQVDSQVTMMFWYRQQPGQSLTLIATANQGSEATYESGFVIDKFPISRPNLTFSTLTVSNMSPEDSSIYLCSVQISGANVLTFGAGSRLTVL.

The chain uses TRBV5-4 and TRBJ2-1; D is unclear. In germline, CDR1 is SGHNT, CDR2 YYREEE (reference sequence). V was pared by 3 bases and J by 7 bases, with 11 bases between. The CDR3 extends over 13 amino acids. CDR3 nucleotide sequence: TGTGCCAGCAGCTCCTCTTCTAAAAATGAGCAGTTCTTC. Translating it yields CASSSSSKNEQFF.

CDR3 in amino acids: CSVVAGNTIYF. DNA of the CDR3: TGCAGCGTTGTTGCTGGAAACACCATATATTTT. V is TRBV29-1 and J is TRBJ1-3; D call uncertain. V was trimmed by 4 bases and J by 2 bases, leaving 3 bases between them. Germline V gives CDR1 SQVTM, CDR2 ANQGSEA. CDR3 length: 11 residues.

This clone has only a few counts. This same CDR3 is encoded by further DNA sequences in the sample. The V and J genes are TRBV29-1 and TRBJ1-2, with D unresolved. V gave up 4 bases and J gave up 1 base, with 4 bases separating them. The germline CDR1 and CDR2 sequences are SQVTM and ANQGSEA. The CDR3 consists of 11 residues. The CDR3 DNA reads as TGCAGCGTTGGGGGTAACTATGGCTACACCTTC. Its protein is CSVGGNYGYTF.

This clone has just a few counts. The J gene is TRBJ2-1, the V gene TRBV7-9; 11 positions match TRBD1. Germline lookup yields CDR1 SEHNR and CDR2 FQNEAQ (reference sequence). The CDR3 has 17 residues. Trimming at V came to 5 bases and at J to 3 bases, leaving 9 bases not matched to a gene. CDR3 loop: CASSTSRTGGFYNEQFF. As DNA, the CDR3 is TGTGCCAGCAGCACAAGTCGGACAGGGGGCTTCTACAATGAGCAGTTCTTC.

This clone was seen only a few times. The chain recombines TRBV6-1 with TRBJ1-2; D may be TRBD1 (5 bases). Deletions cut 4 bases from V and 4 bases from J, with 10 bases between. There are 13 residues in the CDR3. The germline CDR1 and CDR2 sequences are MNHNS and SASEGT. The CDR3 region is CASSAQGTYGYTF. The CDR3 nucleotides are TGTGCCAGCAGTGCGCAGGGAACCTATGGCTACACCTTC.

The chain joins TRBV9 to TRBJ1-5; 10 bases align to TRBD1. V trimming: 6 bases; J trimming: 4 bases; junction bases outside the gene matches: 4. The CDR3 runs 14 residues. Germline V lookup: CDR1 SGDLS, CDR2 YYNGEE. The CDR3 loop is CASNKGQGNQPQHF. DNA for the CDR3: TGTGCCAGCAACAAGGGACAGGGGAATCAGCCCCAGCATTTT.

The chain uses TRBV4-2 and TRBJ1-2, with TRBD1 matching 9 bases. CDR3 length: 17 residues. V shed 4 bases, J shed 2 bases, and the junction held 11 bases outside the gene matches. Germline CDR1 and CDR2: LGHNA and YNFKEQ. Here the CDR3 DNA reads TGTGCCAGCAGCCCCGAGGGGGGACAGGGTGTGAACTATGGCTACACCTTC. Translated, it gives CASSPEGGQGVNYGYTF.

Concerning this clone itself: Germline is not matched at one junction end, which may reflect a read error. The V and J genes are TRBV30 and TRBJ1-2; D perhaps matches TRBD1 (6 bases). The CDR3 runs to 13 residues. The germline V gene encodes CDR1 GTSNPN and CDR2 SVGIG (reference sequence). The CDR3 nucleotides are TGTGCCTGGACTAAGACAGGCGAGGGAGAGGCACTGTTC. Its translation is CAWTKTGEGEALF.

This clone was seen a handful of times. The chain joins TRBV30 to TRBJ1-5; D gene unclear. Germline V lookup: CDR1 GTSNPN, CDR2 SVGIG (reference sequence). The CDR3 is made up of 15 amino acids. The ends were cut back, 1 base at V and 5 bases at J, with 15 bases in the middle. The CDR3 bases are TGTGCCTGGAGTGGCGCCTACACCGGCGATCAGCCCCAGCATTTT. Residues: CAWSGAYTGDQPQHF.

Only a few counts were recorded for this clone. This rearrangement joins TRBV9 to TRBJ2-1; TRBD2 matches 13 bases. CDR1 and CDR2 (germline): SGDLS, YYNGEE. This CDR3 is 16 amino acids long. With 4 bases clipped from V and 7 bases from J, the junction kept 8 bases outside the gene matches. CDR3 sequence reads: CASSTRTSGSMNEQFF. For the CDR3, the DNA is TGTGCCAGCAGCACCCGGACTAGCGGGAGCATGAATGAGCAGTTCTTC.

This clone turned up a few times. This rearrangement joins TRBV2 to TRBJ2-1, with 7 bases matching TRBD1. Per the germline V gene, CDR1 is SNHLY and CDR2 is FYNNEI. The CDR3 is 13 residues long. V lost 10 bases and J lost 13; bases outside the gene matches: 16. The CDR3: CANPRGTEGLQFF. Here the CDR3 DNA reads TGTGCCAATCCCAGAGGGACAGAGGGATTACAGTTCTTC.

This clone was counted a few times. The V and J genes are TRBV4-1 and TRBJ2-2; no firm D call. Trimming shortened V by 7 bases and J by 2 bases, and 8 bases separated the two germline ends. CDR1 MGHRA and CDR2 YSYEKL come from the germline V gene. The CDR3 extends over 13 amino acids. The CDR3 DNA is TGCGCCAGCACCAGGCCTAACACCGGGGAGCTGTTTTTT. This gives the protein CASTRPNTGELFF.

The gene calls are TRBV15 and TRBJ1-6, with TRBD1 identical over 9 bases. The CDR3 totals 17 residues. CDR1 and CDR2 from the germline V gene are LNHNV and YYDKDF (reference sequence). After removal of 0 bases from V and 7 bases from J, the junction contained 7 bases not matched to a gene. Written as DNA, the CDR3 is TGTGCCACCAGCAGAGATCCAGGGACAGGGAGAAATTCACCCCTCCACTTT. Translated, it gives CATSRDPGTGRNSPLHF.

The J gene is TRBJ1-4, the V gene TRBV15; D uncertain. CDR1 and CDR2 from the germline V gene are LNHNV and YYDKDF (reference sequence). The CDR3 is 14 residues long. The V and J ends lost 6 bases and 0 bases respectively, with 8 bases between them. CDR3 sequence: CATRPRPTNEKLFF. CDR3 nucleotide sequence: TGTGCCACCAGGCCGAGGCCAACTAATGAAAAACTGTTTTTT. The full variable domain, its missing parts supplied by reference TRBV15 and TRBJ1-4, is DAMVIQNPRYQVTQFGKPVTLSCSQTLNHNVMYWYQQKSSQAPKLLFHYYDKDFNNEADTPDNFQSRRPNTSFCFLDIRSPGLGDTAMYLCATRPRPTNEKLFFGSGTQLSVL.

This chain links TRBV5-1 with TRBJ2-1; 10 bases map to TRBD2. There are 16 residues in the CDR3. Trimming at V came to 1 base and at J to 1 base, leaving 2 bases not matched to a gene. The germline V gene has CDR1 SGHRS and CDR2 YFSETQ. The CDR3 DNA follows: TGCGCCAGCAGCTTGACTAGCGGGGCGTCCTACAATGAGCAGTTCTTC. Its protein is CASSLTSGASYNEQFF. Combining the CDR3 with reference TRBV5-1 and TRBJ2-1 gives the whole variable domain KAGVTQTPRYLIKTRGQQVTLSCSPISGHRSVSWYQQTPGQGLQFLFEYFSETQRNKGNFPGRFSGRQFSNSRSEMNVSTLELGDSALYLCASSLTSGASYNEQFFGPGTRLTVL.

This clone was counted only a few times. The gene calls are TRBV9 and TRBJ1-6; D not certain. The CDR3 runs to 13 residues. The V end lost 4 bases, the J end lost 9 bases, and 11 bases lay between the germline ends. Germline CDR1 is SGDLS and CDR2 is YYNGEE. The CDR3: CASSNLRGSPLHF. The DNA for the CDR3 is TGTGCCAGCAGCAACCTTCGGGGTTCACCCCTCCACTTT.

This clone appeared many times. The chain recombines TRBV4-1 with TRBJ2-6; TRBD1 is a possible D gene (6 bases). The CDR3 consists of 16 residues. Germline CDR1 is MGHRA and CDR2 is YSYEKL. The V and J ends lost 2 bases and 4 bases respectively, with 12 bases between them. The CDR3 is CASSQIEGTGANVLTF. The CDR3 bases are TGCGCCAGCAGCCAAATCGAGGGGACAGGGGCCAACGTCCTGACTTTC.

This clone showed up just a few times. The CDR3 protein is CASSPAGLAVSNEQFF. DNA for the CDR3: TGTGCCAGCAGCCCTGCGGGACTAGCGGTTAGCAATGAGCAGTTCTTC. V usage is TRBV14 and J usage is TRBJ2-1; 11 nucleotides agree with TRBD2. V was clipped by 4 bases and J by 6 bases; unmatched bases: 8. The CDR3 sequence is 16 residues long. Germline V CDR1 and CDR2: SGHDN, FVKESK. The full variable domain, with the rest looked up from reference TRBV14 and TRBJ2-1, is EAGVTQFPSHSVIEKGQTVTLRCDPISGHDNLYWYRRVMGKEIKFLLHFVKESKQDESGMPNNRFLAERTGGTYSTLKVQPAELEDSGVYFCASSPAGLAVSNEQFFGPGTRLTVL.